This record looks at one TCR beta chain sequence and its context. The CDR3 extends over 13 amino acids. The trim removed 6 bases at V and 6 bases at J, leaving 5 bases unmatched. Germline CDR1 is LNHDA and CDR2 is SQIVND (reference sequence). These data are taken from a study of Ad26.COV2.S vaccination and SARS-CoV-2 variants. TCRdb keeps only in-frame clones here, not all; method: immunoSEQ multiplex PCR. Altogether 200,000 to 250,000 clones are present, roughly 90% being singletons, with the ten largest covering around a tenth. Treatment defined: approximately 18 received Ad26.COV2.S at low or high dose, single or two shots; a few received placebo; per-sample allocation not given. After the first vaccine or placebo injection, samples were drawn on day 63.

The clonotype comes from a person aged 18-60 years who received the Ad26.COV2.S COVID-19 vaccine or a placebo. The V gene is TRBV19, the J gene TRBJ2-7; 10 nucleotides agree with TRBD1. The sequencing here drew on peripheral blood, taken in a trial of Ad26.COV2.S vaccine versus placebo. The CDR3 DNA is TGTGCCAGTAGCCGACAGGGGGCCGGCGAGCAGTACTTC. Encoded protein: CASSRQGAGEQYF.